Following are 17 T cell receptor beta chains from one sample sequenced in a study of T cells in Graves' hyperthyroidism and ophthalmopathy. The CDR3 regions of TCR beta were amplified from RNA transcripts. The study used the HTBI primer set for a first-round RT-PCR of the TCR CDR3. MiXCR was run by TCRdb on the multiplex PCR reads, yielding one entry per CDR3 protein. The data show some 650,000 distinct CDR3 sequences, approximately 16% seen once. The sample was blood. The receptors were gathered from a woman aged 40 to 50 with Graves' ophthalmopathy.

This clonotype showed up many times. This rearrangement joins TRBV2 to TRBJ2-6, with D hard to call. Germline V gene sequence: CDR1 SNHLY, CDR2 FYNNEI. Trimming stripped 1 base from V and 2 bases from J, with 3 bases between. The CDR3 consists of 14 residues. The CDR3 loop is CASSEGTGANVLTF. The CDR3 bases are TGTGCCAGCAGTGAAGGTACTGGGGCCAACGTCCTGACTTTC. Using reference TRBV2 and TRBJ2-6 for the parts outside the CDR3, the full variable domain is EPEVTQTPSHQVTQMGQEVILRCVPISNHLYFYWYRQILGQKVEFLVSFYNNEISEKSEIFDDQFSVERPDGSNFTLKIRSTKLEDSAMYFCASSEGTGANVLTFGAGSRLTVL.

This clonotype was observed at least ten times. The chain has TRBV2 and TRBJ1-4, with 7 positions matching TRBD1. In germline, CDR1 is SNHLY, CDR2 FYNNEI. The CDR3 is 14 residues long. Losses at the gene ends were 7 bases for V and 4 bases for J; bases not matched to a gene: 6. CDR3 nucleotides: TGTGCCAGCACCGAACAGGGGAGTAATGAAAAACTGTTTTTT. Protein sequence: CASTEQGSNEKLFF.

Ten or more counts support this clonotype. The V call is TRBV10-1, the J call TRBJ2-1; D not certain. Germline loops: CDR1 WNHNN, CDR2 SYGVQD (reference sequence). The length of the CDR3 is 14 residues. V was shortened by 0 bases and J by 7 bases, with 10 bases between the two germline ends. The CDR3 spells CASSESNFLNEQFF. CDR3 bases: TGCGCCAGCAGTGAGTCGAACTTCTTGAATGAGCAGTTCTTC.

V and J are TRBV20-1 and TRBJ2-7; 14 nucleotides align to TRBD2. V trimming: 4 bases; J trimming: 4 bases; junction bases outside the gene matches: 6. Germline CDR1 is DFQATT and CDR2 is SNEGSKA (reference sequence). The CDR3 is made up of 15 amino acids. The DNA of the CDR3 is TGCAGTGCTACCGACGGACTAGCGGGGGGATACGAGCAGTACTTC. Its translation is CSATDGLAGGYEQYF.

This clonotype has a handful of counts. The V and J genes are TRBV24-1 and TRBJ2-1; 9 bases align to TRBD1. The CDR3 covers 16 residues. Germline assignment: CDR1 KGHDR and CDR2 SFDVKD. Losses at the gene ends were 5 bases for V and 4 bases for J; bases not matched to a gene: 8. The CDR3 protein is CATSVGQGISYNEQFF. The CDR3, as DNA: TGTGCCACCAGTGTTGGACAGGGGATCTCATACAATGAGCAGTTCTTC.

The sample holds many counts of this clonotype. The chain has TRBV11-2 and TRBJ2-1; the D gene is possibly TRBD2 (6 bases). Germline assignment: CDR1 SGHAT and CDR2 FQNNGV. The V end was cut by 2 bases, the J end by 5 bases, with 13 bases between. This CDR3 is built from 15 residues. CDR3 bases: TGTGCCAGCAGCTTATCAACGCCGGGAGACAATGAGCAGTTCTTC. Translating it yields CASSLSTPGDNEQFF.

This clonotype was detected many times. This sequence joins TRBV11-2 and TRBJ2-3; perhaps TRBD2 as D (6 bases). The V gene's germline CDR1 is SGHAT and CDR2 FQNNGV. The CDR3 covers 14 residues. The V and J ends lost 5 bases and 6 bases respectively, with 15 bases between them. The CDR3 coding sequence is TGTGCCAGCAGCCCGGGGACTCCTTTTGATACGCAGTATTTT. This sequence encodes CASSPGTPFDTQYF.

This clonotype was seen only a few times. A single base separates this from a much larger clone, so it may be a read error. The chain carries TRBV6-1 and TRBJ2-1; D remains unclear. Germline V gene lookup returns CDR1 MNHNS and CDR2 SASEGT. The germline V and J ends were trimmed by 2 bases and 8 bases, with 4 bases remaining between them. The CDR3 runs 11 residues. The CDR3 region has the DNA TGTGCCAGCAGTGAATTCCATGAGCAGTTCTTC. This sequence encodes CASSEFHEQFF.

This clonotype occurred a few times. J is TRBJ2-3 and V is TRBV6-5; D is undetermined. V was trimmed by 0 bases and J by 5 bases, leaving 15 bases between them. Germline V gene lookup returns CDR1 MNHEY and CDR2 SVGAGI. This CDR3 has 16 amino acids. The CDR3 sequence: CASSYSSAPGVDTQYF. The CDR3 DNA reads TGTGCCAGCAGTTACTCAAGTGCCCCAGGTGTAGATACGCAGTATTTT.

The rearrangement links TRBV6-2 or TRBV6-3 to TRBJ2-3, with 9 bases matching TRBD1. Looked up from germline, CDR1 is MNHEY and CDR2 is SVGEGT. This CDR3 is 14 amino acids long. V shed 5 bases, J shed 5 bases, and the junction held 5 bases outside the gene matches. This CDR3 reads CASSRDRARDTQYF. CDR3 in DNA: TGTGCCAGCAGTCGGGACAGGGCCAGAGATACGCAGTATTTT.

This chain links TRBV3-1 with TRBJ2-1; tentatively, D is TRBD1 or TRBD2 (5 bases each). V gave up 4 bases and J gave up 2 bases, with 15 bases separating them. Germline CDR1 LGHDT, CDR2 YNNKEL (reference sequence). CDR3 length: 16 residues. CDR3 region: CASSPRVPGPYNEQFF. The CDR3 region has the DNA TGTGCCAGCAGCCCGCGGGTACCGGGACCCTACAATGAGCAGTTCTTC.

This clonotype was detected only a few times. This chain connects TRBV18 to TRBJ2-5, with D unresolved. Per the germline V gene, CDR1 is KGHSH and CDR2 is LQKENI. This CDR3 is built from 14 residues. Trimming removed 1 base at V and 5 bases at J, with 11 bases between. CDR3 in amino acids: CASSPRRLGETQYF. The CDR3 DNA sequence: TGTGCCAGCTCACCACGTAGATTGGGGGAGACCCAGTACTTC.

This clonotype is a singleton in its sample. The chain uses TRBV7-9 and TRBJ2-1; D call uncertain. Germline-derived CDR1 and CDR2 are SEHNR and FQNEAQ (reference sequence). The V and J ends lost 2 bases and 10 bases respectively, with 15 bases between them. This CDR3 is 14 amino acids long. CDR3 bases: TGTGCCAGCAGCTTACTTGGGCAGAAATGGGAGCAGTTCTTC. Protein sequence: CASSLLGQKWEQFF.

CDR3 in DNA: TGTGCCGCCCAGGGACAGCCCGGAGGAAATGAGCAGTTCTTC. Translating it yields CAAQGQPGGNEQFF. This chain uses TRBV10-3 with TRBJ2-1, with 7 bases that match TRBD1. Germline trimming cut 11 bases from V and 7 bases from J; bases unmatched to any gene: 14. Germline V gene sequence: CDR1 ENHRY, CDR2 SYGVKD. This CDR3 is 14 amino acids long.

V gene TRBV5-1 combines with J gene TRBJ2-1; TRBD2 matches at 11 bases. The CDR3 has 16 amino acids. Trimming cost V 0 bases and J 7 bases; bases outside gene matches: 6. CDR1 is SGHRS and CDR2 is YFSETQ in the germline V gene. This CDR3 is CASSLGLAGYGNEQFF. The DNA of the CDR3 is TGCGCCAGCAGCTTGGGACTAGCGGGATACGGTAATGAGCAGTTCTTC.

The sample holds a few counts of this clonotype. A junction end diverges from the germline sequence, so it may reflect a read error. This chain connects TRBV24-1 to TRBJ2-5; D is ambiguous. The germline CDR1 and CDR2 sequences are KGHDR and SFDVKD. This CDR3 comprises 13 residues. The CDR3 loop reads CAASDSIQETQYF. The CDR3 DNA reads as TGTGCCGCCAGTGATTCGATCCAAGAGACCCAGTACTTC.

Written as DNA, the CDR3 is TGTGCCAGCAGCTTAGCGCCAGGGGAAGCTTTCTTT. Translating it yields CASSLAPGEAFF. The chain has TRBV7-2 and TRBJ1-1; possible D gene TRBD1, 5 bases. V was trimmed by 0 bases and J by 8 bases, leaving 7 bases between them. The germline CDR1 and CDR2 sequences are SGHTA and FQGNSA. This CDR3 has 12 amino acids.